This is a list of T cell receptor beta chains from one sample in a study of blood T cell repertoires in COVID-19. Clones were sequenced by immunoSEQ multiplex PCR, and TCRdb holds only the in-frame ones, with some missing. The sample lists about 200,000 clones, around 90% occurring once. Sequenced input: PBMCs or T cells enriched from blood (not recorded which). These receptors originate from a man aged 25 to 40 who had recovered from COVID-19. Both conserved end residues are part of each CDR3. A D gene is named only where the DNA matches it firmly. Clone size is stated in some rows and not others, as once, few, many or a class when expanded.

J gene,D gene,clone size,V gene,CDR3 protein,CDR3 DNA
TRBJ2-1,TRBD1,.,TRBV30,CAWSVQGHEQFF,TGTGCCTGGAGCGTACAGGGGCATGAGCAGTTCTTC
TRBJ2-2,.,.,TRBV10-1,CASSPFRGGELFF,TGCGCCAGCAGCCCGTTCCGGGGGGGGGAGCTGTTTTTT
TRBJ1-6,.,.,TRBV6-5,CASRWDTDNSPLHF,TGTGCCAGCAGATGGGACACTGATAATTCACCCCTCCACTTT
TRBJ1-2,TRBD1,.,TRBV3-1/TRBV3-2,CASSVGQGIYNYGYTF,TGTGCCAGCAGCGTCGGACAGGGGATTTATAACTATGGCTACACCTTC
TRBJ2-7,.,.,TRBV5-1,CASSSYGGNYEQYF,TGCGCCAGCAGCTCCTACGGCGGGAATTATGAGCAGTACTTC
TRBJ2-3,.,.,TRBV13,CASSLTSTDTQYF,TGTGCCAGCAGCTTAACTAGCACAGATACGCAGTATTTT
TRBJ2-5,TRBD2,.,TRBV9,CASSVGTSGGAGETQYF,TGTGCCAGCAGCGTCGGGACTAGCGGGGGGGCTGGGGAGACCCAGTACTTC
TRBJ1-6,.,few,TRBV6-5,CASSLTQGDNSPLHF,TGTGCCAGCAGTCTTACACAGGGAGATAATTCACCCCTCCACTTT
TRBJ1-5,.,.,TRBV5-1,CASSLEGAGNQPQHF,TGCGCCAGCAGCTTGGAAGGGGCCGGCAATCAGCCCCAGCATTTT
TRBJ2-3,.,once,TRBV12-3/TRBV12-4,CASSLSGWDTQYF,TGTGCCAGCAGTTTATCAGGGTGGGATACGCAGTATTTT
TRBJ1-2,.,.,TRBV4-3,CASRSGGDYGYTF,TGCGCCAGCAGGAGTGGAGGTGACTATGGCTACACCTTC
TRBJ1-5,.,.,TRBV27,CASSPQGYQPQHF,TGTGCCAGCAGCCCACAGGGCTATCAGCCCCAGCATTTT
TRBJ1-2,.,.,TRBV7-9,CASSYTDSDYYGYTF,TGTGCCAGCAGCTATACGGACAGTGATTATTATGGCTACACCTTC
TRBJ1-1,.,.,TRBV10-3,CAISADLSRGNTEAFF,TGTGCCATCAGTGCGGATTTATCCAGGGGTAACACTGAAGCTTTCTTT
TRBJ1-5,.,.,TRBV28,CASSRLAQPQHF,TGTGCCAGCAGCAGGTTGGCTCAGCCCCAGCATTTT
TRBJ1-1,.,.,TRBV19,CASSTSGGLVAFF,TGTGCCAGTAGTACTTCGGGGGGTCTGGTAGCTTTCTTT
TRBJ1-5,TRBD1,.,TRBV6-6,CASSYSRTGHNQPQHF,TGTGCCAGCAGTTACTCCCGGACAGGCCATAATCAGCCCCAGCATTTT
TRBJ1-5,.,.,TRBV4-3,CASSQDQGSNQPQHF,TGCGCCAGCAGCCAAGATCAGGGTAGCAATCAGCCCCAGCATTTT
TRBJ2-2,.,.,TRBV9,CASCRGADTGELFF,TGTGCCAGCTGCCGGGGGGCCGACACCGGGGAGCTGTTTTTT